This T cell receptor (beta chain) was captured by sequencing in a study of T cell changes during pregnancy in multiple sclerosis. The method was immunoSEQ multiplex PCR; TCRdb's version includes in-frame clones alone and lacks a portion of them. The data contain around 20,000 clones, 85% of them singletons. This clone has only one observation. CDR3 length: 14 amino acids. Germline V gives CDR1 SNHLY, CDR2 FYNNEI. Germline trimming cut 6 bases from V and 6 bases from J; bases unmatched to any gene: 10. The chain combines TRBV2 with TRBJ2-7, with 8 bases lining up with TRBD1. The input for sequencing was CD8+ T cells from peripheral blood mononuclear cells, taken in the first trimester of pregnancy. This TCR was sampled from a female donor in good health, enrolled as a control in a pregnancy study. Written as DNA, the CDR3 is TGTGCCAGCAGAGCCGGGACAGGTGTCGGCGAGCAGTACTTC. Its translation: CASRAGTGVGEQYF.